A selection of T cell receptor beta chains follows, all from one sample in a study of beta chain features in type 1 diabetes. Profiled with immunoSEQ multiplex PCR; TCRdb holds only in-frame clones, not every one. The profile shows some 200,000 clones, around 16% of them singletons. Material: naive CD4+ T cells from blood. The receptors shown here come from a man aged 30 to 45 with type 1 diabetes. Both conserved end residues are part of each CDR3. Size values are once, few and many counts, or a class for expanded clones, and some rows have none.

len: 16; v_gene: TRBV5-1; abundance: .; CDR3aa: CASSYMPGAGTDTQYF
len: 13; v_gene: TRBV7-2; abundance: .; CDR3aa: CASSLPDRDTQYF
len: 15; v_gene: TRBV29-1; abundance: few; CDR3aa: CSVRVLASGSNEQYF
len: 13; v_gene: TRBV28; abundance: .; CDR3aa: CASSYGTGYEQYF
len: 11; v_gene: TRBV29-1; abundance: few; CDR3aa: CSVHRDFEAFF
len: 13; v_gene: TRBV30; abundance: few; CDR3aa: CAWGGAGNQPQHF
len: 13; v_gene: TRBV30; abundance: .; CDR3aa: CAWSGTPPWPQHF
len: 15; v_gene: TRBV11-2; abundance: .; CDR3aa: CASSLDAARANVLTF
len: 14; v_gene: TRBV4-2; abundance: few; CDR3aa: CASSQRDRATEAFF
len: 16; v_gene: TRBV19; abundance: .; CDR3aa: CASSTYYRGQKNEQFF
len: 14; v_gene: TRBV28; abundance: .; CDR3aa: CASSLGRAYNEQFF
len: 11; v_gene: TRBV29-1; abundance: few; CDR3aa: CSVGGANGYTF
len: 13; v_gene: TRBV5-1; abundance: few; CDR3aa: CASSLWGSQPQHF
len: 13; v_gene: TRBV29-1; abundance: few; CDR3aa: CSVERLAGGEQYF
len: 13; v_gene: TRBV10-3; abundance: .; CDR3aa: CAISGASTDTQYF
len: 14; v_gene: TRBV9; abundance: .; CDR3aa: CASSASASSYEQYF
len: 16; v_gene: TRBV29-1; abundance: few; CDR3aa: CSAQTSGSKGGETQYF
len: 15; v_gene: TRBV9; abundance: .; CDR3aa: CASSVTSGTYNEQFF
len: 15; v_gene: TRBV7-9; abundance: few; CDR3aa: CASSRGSGSYNEQFF
len: 12; v_gene: TRBV29-1; abundance: .; CDR3aa: CSVERAGIGYTF
len: 15; v_gene: TRBV7-2; abundance: .; CDR3aa: CASSPKLAGAEEQYF
len: 15; v_gene: TRBV29-1; abundance: .; CDR3aa: CSGLETSGRGNEQFF
len: 16; v_gene: TRBV4-3; abundance: few; CDR3aa: CASSPGQLEVGEKLFF
len: 15; v_gene: TRBV30; abundance: .; CDR3aa: CAWSPTSGRGNEQFF
len: 14; v_gene: TRBV9; abundance: .; CDR3aa: CASSVVRAPYEQYF
len: 15; v_gene: TRBV7-2; abundance: .; CDR3aa: CASSLRGGWYEKLFF
len: 12; v_gene: TRBV29-1; abundance: few; CDR3aa: CSVELESREQFF
len: 15; v_gene: TRBV7-2; abundance: .; CDR3aa: CASSVDPAPYNEQFF
len: 14; v_gene: TRBV6-1; abundance: few; CDR3aa: CASSEVRLDQPQHF
len: 14; v_gene: TRBV5-4; abundance: few; CDR3aa: CASSAEGTDYEQYF
len: 13; v_gene: TRBV4-3; abundance: few; CDR3aa: CASSTGLRREQYF
len: 13; v_gene: TRBV30; abundance: .; CDR3aa: CAWGAGVTDTQYF